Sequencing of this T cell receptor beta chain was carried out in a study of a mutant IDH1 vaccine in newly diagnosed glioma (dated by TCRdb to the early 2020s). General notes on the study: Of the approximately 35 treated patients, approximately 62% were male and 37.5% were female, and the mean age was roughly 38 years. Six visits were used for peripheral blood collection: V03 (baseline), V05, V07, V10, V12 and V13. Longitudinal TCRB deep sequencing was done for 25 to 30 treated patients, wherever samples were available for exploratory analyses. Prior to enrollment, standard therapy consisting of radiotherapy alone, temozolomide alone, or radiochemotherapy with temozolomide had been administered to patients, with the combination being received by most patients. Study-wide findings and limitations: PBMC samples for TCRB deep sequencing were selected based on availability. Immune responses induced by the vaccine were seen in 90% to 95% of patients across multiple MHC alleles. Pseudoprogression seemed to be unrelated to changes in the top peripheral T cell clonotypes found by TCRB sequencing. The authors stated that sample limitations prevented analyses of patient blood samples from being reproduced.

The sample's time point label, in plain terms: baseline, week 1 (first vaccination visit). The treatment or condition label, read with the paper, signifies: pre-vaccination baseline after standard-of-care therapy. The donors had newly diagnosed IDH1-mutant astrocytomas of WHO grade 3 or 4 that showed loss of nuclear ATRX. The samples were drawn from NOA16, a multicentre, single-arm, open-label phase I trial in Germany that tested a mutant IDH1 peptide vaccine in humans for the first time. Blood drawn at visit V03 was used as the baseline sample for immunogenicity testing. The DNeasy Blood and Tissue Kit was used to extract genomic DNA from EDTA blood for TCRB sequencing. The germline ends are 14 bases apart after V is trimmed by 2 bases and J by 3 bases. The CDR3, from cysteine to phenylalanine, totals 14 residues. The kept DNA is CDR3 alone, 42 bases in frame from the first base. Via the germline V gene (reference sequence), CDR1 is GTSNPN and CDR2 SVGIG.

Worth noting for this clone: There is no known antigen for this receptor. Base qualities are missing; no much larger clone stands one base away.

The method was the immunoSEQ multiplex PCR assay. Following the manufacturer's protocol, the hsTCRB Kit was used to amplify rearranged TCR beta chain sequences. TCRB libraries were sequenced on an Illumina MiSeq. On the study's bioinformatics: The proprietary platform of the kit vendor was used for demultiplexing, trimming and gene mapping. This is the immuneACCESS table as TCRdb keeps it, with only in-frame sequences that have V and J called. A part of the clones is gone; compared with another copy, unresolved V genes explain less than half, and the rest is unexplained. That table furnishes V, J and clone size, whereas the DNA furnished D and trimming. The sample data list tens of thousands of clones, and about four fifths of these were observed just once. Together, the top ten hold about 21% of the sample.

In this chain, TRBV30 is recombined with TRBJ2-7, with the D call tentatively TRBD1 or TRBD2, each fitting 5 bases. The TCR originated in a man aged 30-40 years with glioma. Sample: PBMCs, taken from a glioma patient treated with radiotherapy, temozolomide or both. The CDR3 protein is CAWSRQWEIYEQYF. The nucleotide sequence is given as TGTGCCTGGAGTAGACAGTGGGAGATCTACGAGCAGTACTTC.